The rows below give T cell receptor beta chains drawn from one sample of a study of CD8 T cells in Susac syndrome. TCRdb analysed the immunoSEQ multiplex PCR reads with MiXCR anew, one entry per CDR3 protein. The table has roughly 120,000 distinct CDR3 sequences, about 95% seen once; the top ten hold around 0.087%. Input material: CD4+ T cells from PBMCs. Every receptor here comes from a human donor in good health. Each CDR3 is given with its conserved first and last residue. The D gene is left open where the match is weak. A clone size is listed for some rows: how often the clone was seen (once, few, many), or a class if it is expanded.

clone_size	d_call	v_call	j_call	cdr3_nt	cdr3_aa
-	-	TRBV6-5	TRBJ1-2	TGTGCCAGCAGTTCCGGGACGGCGGCGGGAGGCTACACCTTC	CASSSGTAAGGYTF
-	-	TRBV11-2	TRBJ2-5	TGTGCCAGCAGCTTAGGAGGGTACCCCCAAGAGACCCAGTACTTC	CASSLGGYPQETQYF
-	TRBD1	TRBV7-2	TRBJ1-2	TGTGCCAGCAGCTTAGAAGTGACAGGGGGAGGCAACTATGGCTACACCTTC	CASSLEVTGGGNYGYTF
-	TRBD2	TRBV18	TRBJ2-5	TGTGCCAGCTCACCACCATCTAGCGGTGGCGGGACCCAGTACTTC	CASSPPSSGGGTQYF
-	TRBD1	TRBV19	TRBJ2-1	TGTGCCAGTAGCGACAGGGGGCTCAACAATGAGCAGTTCTTC	CASSDRGLNNEQFF
-	TRBD2	TRBV11-2	TRBJ2-2	TGTGCCAGCAGCTTAGGACTAGCGGGAGGGACCGGGGAGCTGTTTTTT	CASSLGLAGGTGELFF
-	-	TRBV12-3/TRBV12-4	TRBJ2-3	TGTGCCAGCAGTTCCCGTCCGGCCCTCACAGATACGCAGTATTTT	CASSSRPALTDTQYF
once	-	TRBV3-1	TRBJ1-5	TGTGCCAGCAGCCTCGGGACCGAGAATCAGCCCCAGCATTTT	CASSLGTENQPQHF
once	-	TRBV3-1	TRBJ2-7	TGTGCCAGCAGCCAAGTCGGGAAGGGATCTTCCTACGAGCAGTACTTC	CASSQVGKGSSYEQYF
-	-	TRBV12-3/TRBV12-4	TRBJ1-1	TGTGCCAGCAGTTTAATAGGGGGTGAGACTGAAGCTTTCTTT	CASSLIGGETEAFF
-	TRBD2	TRBV6-2/TRBV6-3	TRBJ2-1	TGTGCCAGCAGTTACTCCGGGACTAGCGGGATATACAATGAGCAGTTCTTC	CASSYSGTSGIYNEQFF
-	-	TRBV13	TRBJ2-3	TGTGCCAGCAGCCCACGGACTCGCACAGATACGCAGTATTTT	CASSPRTRTDTQYF
-	-	TRBV20-1	TRBJ1-1	TGCAGTGCTAGGGCAGGGAACACTGAAGCTTTCTTT	CSARAGNTEAFF
-	-	TRBV5-6	TRBJ2-3	TGTGCCAGCAGCTTGATGGGGGGCAGGGCAGATACGCAGTATTTT	CASSLMGGRADTQYF
once	TRBD2	TRBV5-1	TRBJ2-1	TGCGCCAGCAGCCCCCCGGGACTAGCGGGAGCGTTCGAGCAGTTCTTC	CASSPPGLAGAFEQFF
once	-	TRBV29-1	TRBJ2-2	TGCAGCGTTGTTAGGGGGACCACCGGGGAGCTGTTTTTT	CSVVRGTTGELFF
-	-	TRBV20-1	TRBJ2-2	TGCAGTGCCCTGCAGGGTACCGGGGAGCTGTTTTTT	CSALQGTGELFF
-	-	TRBV9	TRBJ1-1	TGTGCCAGCAGCGTAGGAGGGAGAGGGCCTGAAGCTTTCTTT	CASSVGGRGPEAFF
-	-	TRBV5-4	TRBJ2-3	TGTGCCAGCAGCGCCGGACTAACCGACACAGATACGCAGTATTTT	CASSAGLTDTDTQYF
-	-	TRBV20-1	TRBJ2-5	TGCAGTGCTCTTCGTGGAGAGACCCAGTACTTC	CSALRGETQYF